The sequence of this T cell receptor beta chain was determined in a study of blood T cell repertoires in COVID-19. As for the study in general: COVID-19 samples collected from the United States, Italy and Spain covered acute and convalescent phases.

In the authors' workflow: Quantification of nucleated cells was approximated via reference gene primer amplification. Clones were read by immunoSEQ multiplex PCR, and TCRdb kept only the in-frame ones, dropping some. That table supplies the V and J calls and clone size; D and trimming were determined from the DNA. Of about 200,000 clones detected, around 85% appear once; the ten largest clones hold approximately 4.2%. This clone was seen at least ten times. The CDR3 runs to 13 residues. The germline V gene encodes CDR1 SGHRS and CDR2 YFSETQ. V was clipped by 7 bases and J by 7 bases, with 17 bases between them.

Sequenced material: PBMCs or T cells enriched from blood (not recorded which). This sequence was found in a woman aged 40 to 50 with acute COVID-19. The chain combines TRBV5-1 with TRBJ1-2; D not certain. CDR3 sequence: CASRVSESSGYTF. The CDR3 nucleotides read TGCGCCAGCCGGGTGTCAGAGTCTAGTGGCTACACCTTC.